The rows below give T cell receptor beta chains drawn from one sample of a study of blood T cells in healthy people across ages. TCRdb processed the 5' RACE reads anew with MiXCR; each CDR3 protein has one entry. Among about 720,000 distinct CDR3 sequences, about a fifth were seen once, and the ten largest hold approximately 20%. Sequencing was carried out using blood. These receptors all stem from a man in his sixties or seventies in good health. CDR3s include the opening cysteine and the closing phenylalanine or tryptophan. D genes are given only for firm matches. For some rows the clone size is stated as once, few or many, or as a class when expanded; others skip it.

J	size	length	V	D	DNA	CDR3
TRBJ2-3	NA	17	TRBV4-3	TRBD1	TGCGCCAGCAGCCATTATACAGGGGGTGGTACGTACGATACGCAGTATTTT	CASSHYTGGGTYDTQYF
TRBJ2-2	once	16	TRBV20-1	NA	TGCAGTGCTAGAGATAAGGGGACAACGAACACCGGGGAGCTGTTTTTT	CSARDKGTTNTGELFF
TRBJ2-7	NA	14	TRBV20-1	TRBD1	TGCAGTGCTAAGCCGGGACAGGGAACCGGCGAGCAGTACTTC	CSAKPGQGTGEQYF
TRBJ2-5	NA	19	TRBV5-5	TRBD2	TGTGCCAGCAGCCCACCCTGGCTAGCGGGACGAGTCGGGATAGAGACCCAGTACTTC	CASSPPWLAGRVGIETQYF
TRBJ2-7	NA	13	TRBV14	NA	TGTGCCAGCAGCCAATTTGGTGTCGGCGAGCAGTACTTC	CASSQFGVGEQYF
TRBJ2-5	few	12	TRBV5-5	TRBD1	TGTGCCAGCAGCTTTGGACAGGGGGGGCTGTTCTTC	CASSFGQGGLFF
TRBJ1-1	few	12	TRBV29-1	TRBD1	TGCAGCGTTTACAGGGGAAACACTGAAGCTTTCTTT	CSVYRGNTEAFF
TRBJ2-5	many	14	TRBV14	TRBD1	TGTGCCAGCAGTGACCGGGACAGGAGGGGGGCCCAGTACTTC	CASSDRDRRGAQYF
TRBJ2-1	NA	16	TRBV7-9	NA	TGTGCCAGCAGCCTTGGATTTAGAGATTCCTACAATGAGCAGTTCTTC	CASSLGFRDSYNEQFF
TRBJ1-2	few	11	TRBV20-1	TRBD1	TGCAGTGCTGGGACAGGGGGATCCTACACCTTC	CSAGTGGSYTF
TRBJ2-3	many	14	TRBV3-1	NA	TGTGCCAGCAGCCAACGGGACCCCACAGATACGCAGTATTTT	CASSQRDPTDTQYF
TRBJ2-7	few	15	TRBV11-2	NA	TGTGCCAGCAGCGCCCAGTTGGGTGGGCCCTACGAGCAGTACTTC	CASSAQLGGPYEQYF
TRBJ2-6	few	19	TRBV11-2	NA	TGTGCCAGCAGCACAACCGGGACGTACATATTCTCTGGGGCCAACGTCCTGACTTTC	CASSTTGTYIFSGANVLTF
TRBJ2-2	NA	16	TRBV6-6	NA	TGTGCCAGCAGTTACTCGAGCAGGGCTAACACCGGGGAGCTGTTTTTT	CASSYSSRANTGELFF
TRBJ2-2	few	12	TRBV28	NA	TGTGCCAGCAGCATCGACACCGGGGAGCTGTTTTTT	CASSIDTGELFF
TRBJ2-3	few	14	TRBV4-3	NA	TGCGCCAGCAGCCAAGATAGAGCCTCAGGTACGCAGTATTTT	CASSQDRASGTQYF
TRBJ2-3	NA	12	TRBV6-5	TRBD1	TGTGCCAGCAGCCGGGACAGGGCAACGCAGTATTTT	CASSRDRATQYF
TRBJ1-4	NA	16	TRBV4-1	TRBD1	TGCGCCAGCAGCCACCAACAGGGGCGCGATAATGAAAAACTGTTTTTT	CASSHQQGRDNEKLFF
TRBJ2-3	NA	15	TRBV29-1	TRBD2	TGCAGCGTCGCTCTGCTCGGGAGGATGGCGGATACGCAGTATTTT	CSVALLGRMADTQYF
TRBJ2-7	NA	13	TRBV27	NA	TGTGCCAGCAGTCCACGGGACGGATACGAGCAGTACTTC	CASSPRDGYEQYF
TRBJ2-7	NA	14	TRBV7-9	TRBD1	TGTGCCAGCCGCAGCCAGACAGGGAGCTACGAGCAGTACTTC	CASRSQTGSYEQYF
TRBJ2-5	few	14	TRBV7-9	NA	TGTGCCAGCAGCTTAGCAGCGATTCGAGAGACCCAGTACTTC	CASSLAAIRETQYF
TRBJ2-1	NA	15	TRBV4-2	NA	TGTGCCAGCAGGGTTGAGGGGGGGGCTGGCAATGAGCAGTTCTTC	CASRVEGGAGNEQFF
TRBJ2-1	few	15	TRBV25-1	NA	TGTGCCAGCAGTGATTGGACAGCCACCTACAATGAGCAGTTCTTC	CASSDWTATYNEQFF
TRBJ2-1	many	16	TRBV20-1	TRBD2	TGCAGTGCTAGAGATACCGGGACTAGCGGGGACAATGAGCAGTTCTTC	CSARDTGTSGDNEQFF
TRBJ2-2	NA	15	TRBV3-1	TRBD1	TGTGCCAGCAGCCAAGGGGACAGGAACACCGGGGAGCTGTTTTTT	CASSQGDRNTGELFF
TRBJ2-7	few	11	TRBV11-2	NA	TGTGCCAGCACCCCGTTGAGGGAGCAGTACTTC	CASTPLREQYF
TRBJ1-1	NA	13	TRBV28	NA	TGTGCCAGCAGTTTCCCGTGGTTAACTGAAGCTTTCTTT	CASSFPWLTEAFF
TRBJ2-4	NA	17	TRBV6-6	NA	TGTGCCAGCAGTCGAAGGGGCAGCAGACGGGCCAAAAACATTCAGTACTTC	CASSRRGSRRAKNIQYF
TRBJ2-7	NA	12	TRBV28	NA	TGTGCCAGCCAAAGGGGCCTCTCGAAGCAGTACTTC	CASQRGLSKQYF
TRBJ1-5	NA	16	TRBV12-3/TRBV12-4	NA	TGTGCCAGCAGTTTTTTGCTGGGGGGGAGCAATCAGCCCCAGCATTTT	CASSFLLGGSNQPQHF
TRBJ1-2	few	14	TRBV6-5	TRBD1	TGTGCCAGCAGACGGGACAGGACTAACTATGGCTACACCTTC	CASRRDRTNYGYTF
TRBJ1-2	NA	17	TRBV7-6	NA	TGTGCCAGCAGCTTAGTGCCGCCGGGACTCGCAGGCTATGGCTACACCTTC	CASSLVPPGLAGYGYTF
TRBJ2-6	few	16	TRBV12-3/TRBV12-4	NA	TGTGCCAGCAGTTCCAGGACGGCCTTGGGGGCCAACGTCCTGACTTTC	CASSSRTALGANVLTF
TRBJ1-4	NA	15	TRBV5-1	TRBD1	TGCGCCAGCAGCCTCGGGGACAGGGGGTCAGAAAAACTGTTTTTT	CASSLGDRGSEKLFF
TRBJ2-5	few	15	TRBV12-3/TRBV12-4	NA	TGTGCCAGCAGTTTAGGACTAGACTTCGACGAGACCCAGTACTTC	CASSLGLDFDETQYF
TRBJ2-6	NA	19	TRBV5-1	TRBD1	TGCGCCAGCAGCTTACCCGGGGACAGGGCACGGGCTGGGGCCAACGTCCTGACTTTC	CASSLPGDRARAGANVLTF
TRBJ1-1	NA	13	TRBV7-6	NA	TGTGCCAGCAGCCAACTTACGAACACTGAAGCTTTCTTT	CASSQLTNTEAFF
TRBJ2-3	few	16	TRBV24-1	NA	TGTGCCACCAGTGATTTGCAGTTATATGGCGTGGATACGCAGTATTTT	CATSDLQLYGVDTQYF
TRBJ1-5	few	14	TRBV24-1	NA	TGTGCCACCAGTGATTCAAGGGGGGATCAGCCCCAGCATTTT	CATSDSRGDQPQHF
TRBJ1-4	NA	15	TRBV9	NA	TGTGCCAGCAGCGCCTTCGGAGGGGATGAGGAAAAACTGTTTTTT	CASSAFGGDEEKLFF